The 24 T cell receptor beta chains reported below all come from one sample, sequenced in a study of cytomegalovirus exposure and HLA in healthy donors. PCR primers comprised 60 Vbeta and 13 Jbeta primers. Sequenced by immunoSEQ multiplex PCR; TCRdb stores in-frame clones only, minus some. The profile shows 150,000 to 200,000 clones, around four fifths of them singletons. Sequencing was performed on PBMCs. These receptors were taken from a man in his forties or fifties in good health and CMV-seropositive.

Regarding this clone: At one end the junction does not follow the germline gene, possibly because of a read error. Different DNA sequences within this sample yield the same CDR3. J is TRBJ2-5 and V is TRBV7-9, with 9 bases fitting TRBD1. CDR3 length equals 14 residues. CDR1 is SEHNR, CDR2 FQNEAQ, per germline (reference sequence). This chain's CDR3 is CASTGTGMVETQYF. Here the CDR3 DNA reads TGCGCCAGCACCGGGACAGGGATGGTAGAGACCCAGTACTTC.

The chain links TRBV9 to TRBJ2-1; possible D gene TRBD2, 5 bases. V was clipped by 0 bases and J by 0 bases, with 16 bases between them. The CDR3 extends over 18 amino acids. The V gene's germline CDR1 is SGDLS and CDR2 YYNGEE. DNA for the CDR3: TGTGCCAGCAGCGTAGGCCCCTTCAGCGGCCCCTCCTACAATGAGCAGTTCTTC. Encoded protein: CASSVGPFSGPSYNEQFF.

V and J are TRBV9 and TRBJ2-7, with TRBD2 identical over 10 bases. The germline CDR1 and CDR2 sequences are SGDLS and YYNGEE. Unmatched junction bases numbered 7, after V lost 4 bases and J lost 3 bases. This CDR3 contains 15 residues. In DNA, the CDR3 is TGTGCCAGCAGCCCCGGGACTAGCGTTAGCTACGAGCAGTACTTC. Translation: CASSPGTSVSYEQYF. The full variable domain, completed using reference TRBV9 and TRBJ2-7, is DSGVTQTPKHLITATGQRVTLRCSPRSGDLSVYWYQQSLDQGLQFLIQYYNGEERAKGNILERFSAQQFPDLHSELNLSSLELGDSALYFCASSPGTSVSYEQYFGPGTRLTVT.

V usage is TRBV9 and J usage is TRBJ2-2, with D possibly matching TRBD2 (6 bases). This CDR3 comprises 19 residues. Germline loops: CDR1 SGDLS, CDR2 YYNGEE. With 3 bases removed from V and 5 bases from J, the gap between germline ends came to 26 bases. The CDR3 reads CASSAPVSGTSRWTGELFF. The CDR3 DNA reads TGTGCCAGCAGCGCCCCGGTTTCCGGGACTTCCCGTTGGACCGGGGAGCTGTTTTTT.

The CDR3 coding sequence is TGTGCCAGCAGCTCCCGGGACAGGGGTTTAGAGCAGTACTTC. Its protein is CASSSRDRGLEQYF. V and J are TRBV6-5 and TRBJ2-7; 10 nucleotides agree with TRBD1. CDR3 length: 14 amino acids. The V gene end was trimmed by 6 bases and the J gene end by 7 bases; junction bases not matched to a gene: 9. Germline V gene sequence: CDR1 MNHEY, CDR2 SVGAGI.

The rearrangement uses TRBV11-2 and TRBJ1-6, with 7 bases that match TRBD1. Germline V lookup: CDR1 SGHAT, CDR2 FQNNGV. The J segment lost 7 bases and the V segment lost 3 bases, leaving 3 bases of the junction unmatched. This CDR3 region has 14 residues. CDR3 bases: TGTGCCAGCAGCTTCGGGACAGCAAATTCACCCCTCCACTTT. Translating gives CASSFGTANSPLHF.

The chain has TRBV10-3 and TRBJ2-3; D is perhaps TRBD2 (6 bases). The CDR3 has 17 amino acids. The V end was cut by 0 bases, the J end by 0 bases, with 13 bases between. Germline assignment: CDR1 ENHRY and CDR2 SYGVKD. The CDR3 DNA is TGTGCCATCAGTGAGTCAGGGCTAGCGTATAGCACAGATACGCAGTATTTT. Translation: CAISESGLAYSTDTQYF.

This chain links TRBV13 with TRBJ1-5, with 11 bases identical to TRBD1. Germline V gives CDR1 PRHDT, CDR2 FYEKMQ (reference sequence). J gave up 6 bases and V 6 bases, and 10 bases lay outside the gene matches. This CDR3 has 16 amino acids. The CDR3 sequence: CASSSGGQGASQPQHF. CDR3 in DNA: TGTGCCAGCAGTTCGGGTGGACAGGGGGCAAGTCAGCCCCAGCATTTT.

The genes are TRBV7-6 and TRBJ1-1; TRBD1 matches at 11 bases. The germline V gene has CDR1 SGHVS and CDR2 FNYEAQ. With V trimmed by 1 base and J by 1 base, 8 bases remained unmatched. The CDR3 runs to 18 residues. The CDR3 sequence: CASSLVKGQGAPNTEAFF. In DNA, the CDR3 is TGTGCCAGCAGCTTAGTTAAAGGACAGGGGGCTCCGAACACTGAAGCTTTCTTT.

This sequence joins TRBV27 and TRBJ2-7; the match to TRBD1 covers 7 bases. The CDR3 is made up of 12 amino acids. Germline values: CDR1 MNHEY, CDR2 SMNVEV (reference sequence). J lost 7 bases, V lost 5 bases, and 5 bases had no gene match. CDR3 sequence reads: CASSRKTGEQYF. CDR3 coding DNA: TGTGCCAGCAGTCGAAAGACAGGGGAGCAGTACTTC.

V and J are TRBV7-9 and TRBJ2-5; 7 bases are a match to TRBD1. The CDR3 contains 15 residues. Germline CDR1 and CDR2: SEHNR and FQNEAQ (reference sequence). V dropped 6 bases and J dropped 3; count of bases not matched to a gene: 10. The CDR3 loop is CASRKPGTAKETQYF. CDR3 nucleotides: TGTGCCAGCAGAAAACCTGGGACAGCTAAAGAGACCCAGTACTTC. Full variable domain (missing parts from reference TRBV7-9 and TRBJ2-5): DTGVSQNPRHKITKRGQNVTFRCDPISEHNRLYWYRQTLGQGPEFLTYFQNEAQLEKSRLLSDRFSAERPKGSFSTLEIQRTEQGDSAMYLCASRKPGTAKETQYFGPGTRLLVL.

This clone was picked up a small number of times. J is TRBJ2-2 and V is TRBV2, with 9 positions matching TRBD1. Germline assignment: CDR1 SNHLY and CDR2 FYNNEI. J was trimmed by 7 bases and V by 8 bases; bases with no gene match: 11. This CDR3 comprises 15 residues. The CDR3 DNA follows: TGTGCCAGCGATCCGACCGACAGGGGGAACGGGGAGCTGTTTTTT. Translation: CASDPTDRGNGELFF. Complete variable domain (other parts from reference TRBV2 and TRBJ2-2): EPEVTQTPSHQVTQMGQEVILRCVPISNHLYFYWYRQILGQKVEFLVSFYNNEISEKSEIFDDQFSVERPDGSNFTLKIRSTKLEDSAMYFCASDPTDRGNGELFFGEGSRLTVL.

The gene calls are TRBV5-1 and TRBJ1-1; perhaps TRBD1 as D (5 bases). V lost 0 bases, J lost 5 bases, and 17 bases lay in between. CDR3 size: 16 residues. CDR1 and CDR2 from the germline V gene are SGHRS and YFSETQ. CDR3 loop: CASSLELGRGRTEAFF. For the CDR3, the DNA is TGCGCCAGCAGCTTGGAATTGGGTAGGGGTAGGACTGAAGCTTTCTTT.

V and J are TRBV27 and TRBJ2-1; 11 bases agree with TRBD2. CDR3 length: 16 residues. Germline-derived CDR1 and CDR2 are MNHEY and SMNVEV (reference sequence). V shed 5 bases, J shed 7 bases, and the junction held 10 bases outside the gene matches. This CDR3 reads CASSPFSGRDRNEQFF. DNA for the CDR3: TGTGCCAGCAGTCCCTTTAGCGGGAGGGATCGGAATGAGCAGTTCTTC.

V usage is TRBV4-2 and J usage is TRBJ1-6, with D possibly being TRBD1 (5 bases). Per germline, CDR1 LGHNA and CDR2 YNFKEQ. Trimming shortened V by 0 bases and J by 9 bases, and 15 bases separated the two germline ends. CDR3 length: 16 residues. Here the CDR3 DNA reads TGTGCCAGCAGCCAAGATAAAGCAGGGTCAGTTTCACCCCTCCACTTT. Translating it yields CASSQDKAGSVSPLHF.

As regards this clone: At the DNA level, this CDR3 is encoded by other sequences in the same sample as well. The chain is built from TRBV7-8 and TRBJ1-6; 8 bases match TRBD1. The CDR3 has 14 residues. V was pared by 5 bases and J by 9 bases, with 6 bases of the junction left unmatched. In germline, CDR1 is SGHVS, CDR2 FQNEAQ. The CDR3, as DNA: TGTGCCAGCAGCCTCGGACAGGGAGGTTCACCCCTCCACTTT. The encoded protein is CASSLGQGGSPLHF.

The chain uses TRBV4-1 and TRBJ2-1, with D possibly matching TRBD2 (5 bases). The germline gives CDR1 MGHRA, CDR2 YSYEKL. The CDR3 is made up of 14 amino acids. Trimming stripped 7 bases from V and 8 bases from J, with 18 bases between. The CDR3 bases are TGCGCCAGCACGACCGTAGGAGGAGAGCATGAGCAGTTCTTC. This encodes CASTTVGGEHEQFF.

V is TRBV2 and J is TRBJ2-5; D is possibly TRBD1 (5 bases). Trimming cost V 7 bases and J 4 bases, with 13 bases left between them. The CDR3 loop spans 13 amino acids. The germline gives CDR1 SNHLY, CDR2 FYNNEI. The CDR3 DNA reads as TGTGCCAGCAAGGGTCAGGGTTCAGAGACCCAGTACTTC. This codes for CASKGQGSETQYF.

This chain joins TRBV28 and TRBJ2-5; 7 bases match TRBD2. Germline V gene sequence: CDR1 MDHEN, CDR2 SYDVKM. This CDR3 is built from 15 residues. V gave up 6 bases and J gave up 6 bases; unmatched junction bases: 13. DNA for the CDR3: TGTGCCAGCAGGTCCGGTGGCGGGAGTACGAAGACCCAGTACTTC. Its protein is CASRSGGGSTKTQYF.

This chain connects TRBV27 to TRBJ1-2, with D unresolved. Looked up from germline, CDR1 is MNHEY and CDR2 is SMNVEV (reference sequence). V lost 2 bases and J lost 0, with 10 bases in between. This CDR3 has 15 amino acids. For the CDR3, the DNA is TGTGCCAGCAGTTTAGTCCACAGAACTAACTATGGCTACACCTTC. Translated, it gives CASSLVHRTNYGYTF.

This sequence joins TRBV19 and TRBJ2-7; weak D call: TRBD1 (6 bases). CDR1 is LNHDA, CDR2 SQIVND, per germline (reference sequence). With 9 bases removed from V and 4 bases from J, the gap between germline ends came to 19 bases. The CDR3 length is 14 residues. CDR3: CARGAEVRGYEQYF. In DNA, the CDR3 is TGTGCCAGGGGGGCAGAGGTCAGGGGATACGAGCAGTACTTC. The complete variable domain, with remaining parts taken from reference TRBV19 and TRBJ2-7, reads DGGITQSPKYLFRKEGQNVTLSCEQNLNHDAMYWYRQDPGQGLRLIYYSQIVNDFQKGDIAEGYSVSREKKESFPLTVTSAQKNPTAFYLCARGAEVRGYEQYFGPGTRLTVT.

V gene TRBV27 combines with J gene TRBJ2-2; 12 positions match TRBD1. The CDR3 extends over 18 amino acids. Trimming removed 5 bases from V and 0 bases from J; junction bases left unmatched: 7. CDR1 and CDR2 from the germline V gene are MNHEY and SMNVEV (reference sequence). The CDR3 sequence is CASSPTGQGAANTGELFF. DNA for the CDR3: TGTGCCAGCAGTCCCACGGGACAGGGGGCCGCGAACACCGGGGAGCTGTTTTTT.

J is TRBJ1-4 and V is TRBV19; 8 nucleotides line up with TRBD1. The CDR3 contains 15 residues. V dropped 4 bases and J dropped 3; count of bases not matched to a gene: 4. CDR1 and CDR2 (germline): LNHDA, SQIVND (reference sequence). DNA of the CDR3: TGTGCCAGTAGTAGCGGACAGGGACCTAATGAAAAACTGTTTTTT. Its protein product is CASSSGQGPNEKLFF.

In this sample, this clone turned up a few times. The V and J genes are TRBV2 and TRBJ1-3, with 7 bases matching TRBD1. Per the germline V gene, CDR1 is SNHLY and CDR2 is FYNNEI. V lost 8 bases and J lost 5; bases outside the gene matches: 6. The CDR3 is made up of 13 amino acids. The CDR3 is CASLTGQRNTIYF. The CDR3 nucleotides are TGTGCCAGCCTAACGGGACAGAGAAACACCATATATTTT.